This TCR beta chain was recovered during a study of identical twins. With template switching, a universal primer site was added, and the cDNA carried unique molecular identifiers. TCRdb called the 5' RACE reads again in MiXCR, with one record for every CDR3 protein. Of 690,000 or so distinct CDR3 sequences in the sample, 5.5% to 6.5% are singletons; the top ten hold 1.5% to 2%. Broader study findings: Weaker excess twin sharing was observed in beta out-of-frame sequences. Cord blood beta clonotypes present at high abundance carried fewer insertions; no such pattern appeared in memory repertoires.

Trimming took 7 bases from V and 13 from J, leaving 16 bases between them. The CDR3 loop spans 11 amino acids. This clonotype was observed many times. Its antigen is undetermined. Healthy Caucasians supplied all donations. The sequence was obtained from a man in his late teens or twenties in good health. Sequencing was done on a sample of naive T cells sorted from blood. This chain uses TRBV12-3 or TRBV12-4 with TRBJ1-2; D is possibly TRBD1 (5 bases). CDR3 region: CASKIGTFFTF. For the CDR3, the DNA is TGTGCCAGCAAGATTGGGACCTTTTTCACCTTC.